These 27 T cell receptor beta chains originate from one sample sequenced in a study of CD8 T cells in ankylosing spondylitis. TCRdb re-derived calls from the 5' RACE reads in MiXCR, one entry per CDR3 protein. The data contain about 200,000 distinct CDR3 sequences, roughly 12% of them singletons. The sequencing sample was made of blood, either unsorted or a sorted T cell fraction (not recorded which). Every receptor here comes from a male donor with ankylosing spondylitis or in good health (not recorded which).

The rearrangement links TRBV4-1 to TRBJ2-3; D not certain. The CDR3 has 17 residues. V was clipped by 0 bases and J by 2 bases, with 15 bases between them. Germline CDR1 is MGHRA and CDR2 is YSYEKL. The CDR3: CASSQDPGFTSTDTQYF. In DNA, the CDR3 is TGCGCCAGCAGCCAAGATCCCGGTTTCACATCCACAGATACGCAGTATTTT.

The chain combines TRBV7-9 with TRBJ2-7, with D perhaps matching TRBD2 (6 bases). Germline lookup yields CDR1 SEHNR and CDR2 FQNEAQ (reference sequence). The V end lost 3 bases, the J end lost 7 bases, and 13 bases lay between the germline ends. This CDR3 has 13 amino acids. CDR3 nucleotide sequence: TGTGCCAGCAGCTTTGGAGGGAAGCGGGAGCAGTACTTC. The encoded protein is CASSFGGKREQYF. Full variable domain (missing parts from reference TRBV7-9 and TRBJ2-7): DTGVSQNPRHKITKRGQNVTFRCDPISEHNRLYWYRQTLGQGPEFLTYFQNEAQLEKSRLLSDRFSAERPKGSFSTLEIQRTEQGDSAMYLCASSFGGKREQYFGPGTRLTVT.

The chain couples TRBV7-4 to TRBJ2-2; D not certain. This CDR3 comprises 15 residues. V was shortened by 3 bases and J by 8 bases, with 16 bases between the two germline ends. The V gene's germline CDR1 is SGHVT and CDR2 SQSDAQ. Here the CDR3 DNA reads TGTGCCAGCAGCTTCCTCGGACGGTGGGGAGGGGAGCTGTTTTTT. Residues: CASSFLGRWGGELFF.

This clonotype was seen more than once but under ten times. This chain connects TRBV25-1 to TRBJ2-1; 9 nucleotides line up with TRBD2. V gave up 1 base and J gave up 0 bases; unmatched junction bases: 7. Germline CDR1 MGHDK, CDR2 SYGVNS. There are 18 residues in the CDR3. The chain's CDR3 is CASSELQREAYSYNEQFF. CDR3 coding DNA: TGTGCCAGCAGTGAATTACAGCGGGAGGCCTACTCCTACAATGAGCAGTTCTTC.

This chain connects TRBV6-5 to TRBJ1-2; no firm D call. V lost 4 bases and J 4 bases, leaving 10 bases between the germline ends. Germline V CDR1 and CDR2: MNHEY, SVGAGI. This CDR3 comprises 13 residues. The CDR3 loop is CASSFRQSYGYTF. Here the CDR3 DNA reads TGTGCCAGCAGTTTCAGACAAAGCTATGGCTACACCTTC.

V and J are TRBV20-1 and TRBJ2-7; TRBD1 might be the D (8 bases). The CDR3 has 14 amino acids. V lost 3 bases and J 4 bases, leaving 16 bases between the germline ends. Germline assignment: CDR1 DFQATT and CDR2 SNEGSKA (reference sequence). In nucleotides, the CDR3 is TGCAGTGCTAGGGGGAGGGACAGGAGTTACGAGCAGTACTTC. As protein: CSARGRDRSYEQYF.

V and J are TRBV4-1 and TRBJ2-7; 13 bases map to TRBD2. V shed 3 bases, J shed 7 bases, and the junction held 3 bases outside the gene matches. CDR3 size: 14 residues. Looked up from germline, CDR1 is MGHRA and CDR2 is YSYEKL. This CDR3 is CASSQGLAGLEQYF. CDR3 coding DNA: TGCGCCAGCAGCCAGGGACTAGCGGGGCTAGAGCAGTACTTC.

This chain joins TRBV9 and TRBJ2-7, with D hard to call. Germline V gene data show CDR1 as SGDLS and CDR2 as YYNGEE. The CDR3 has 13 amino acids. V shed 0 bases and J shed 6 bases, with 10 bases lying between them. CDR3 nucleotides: TGTGCCAGCAGCGTAGAAGGAAGGGCCGAGCAGTACTTC. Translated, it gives CASSVEGRAEQYF.

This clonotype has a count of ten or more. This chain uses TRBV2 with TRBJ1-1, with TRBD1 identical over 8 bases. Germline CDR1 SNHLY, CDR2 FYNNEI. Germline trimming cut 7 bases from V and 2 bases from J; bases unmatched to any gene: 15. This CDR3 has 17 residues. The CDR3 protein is CASTGVGTGWTNTEAFF. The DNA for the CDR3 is TGTGCCAGCACGGGGGTCGGGACAGGCTGGACTAACACTGAAGCTTTCTTT.

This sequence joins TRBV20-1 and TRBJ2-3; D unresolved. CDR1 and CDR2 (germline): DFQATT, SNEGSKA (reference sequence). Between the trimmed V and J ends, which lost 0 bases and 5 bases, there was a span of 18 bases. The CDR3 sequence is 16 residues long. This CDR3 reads CSARDSGSLWGDTQYF. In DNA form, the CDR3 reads TGCAGTGCTAGAGATAGTGGTAGCCTCTGGGGAGATACGCAGTATTTT.

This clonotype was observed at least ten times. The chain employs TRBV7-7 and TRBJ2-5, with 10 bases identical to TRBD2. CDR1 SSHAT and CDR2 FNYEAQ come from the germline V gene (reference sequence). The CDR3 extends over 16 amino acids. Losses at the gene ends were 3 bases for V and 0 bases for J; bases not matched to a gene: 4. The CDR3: CASSFGLAEYQETQYF. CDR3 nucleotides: TGTGCCAGCAGCTTTGGACTAGCGGAGTACCAAGAGACCCAGTACTTC.

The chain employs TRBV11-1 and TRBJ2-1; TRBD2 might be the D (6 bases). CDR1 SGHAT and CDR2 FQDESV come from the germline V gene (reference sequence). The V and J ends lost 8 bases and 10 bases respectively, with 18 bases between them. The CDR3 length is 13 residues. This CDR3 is CASEGGAREEQFF. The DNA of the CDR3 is TGTGCCAGCGAGGGCGGGGCTCGAGAGGAGCAGTTCTTC.

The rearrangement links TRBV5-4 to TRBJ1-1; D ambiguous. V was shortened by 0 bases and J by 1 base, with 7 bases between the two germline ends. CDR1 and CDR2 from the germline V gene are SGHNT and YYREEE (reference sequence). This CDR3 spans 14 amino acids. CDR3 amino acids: CASSLGLENTEAFF. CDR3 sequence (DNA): TGTGCCAGCAGCTTGGGCCTCGAGAACACTGAAGCTTTCTTT. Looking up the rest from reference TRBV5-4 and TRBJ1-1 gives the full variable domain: ETGVTQSPTHLIKTRGQQVTLRCSSQSGHNTVSWYQQALGQGPQFIFQYYREEENGRGNFPPRFSGLQFPNYSSELNVNALELDDSALYLCASSLGLENTEAFFGQGTRLTVV.

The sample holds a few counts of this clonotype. This chain's CDR3 is CASRLMTGTDTQYF. The CDR3 bases are TGTGCCAGTAGGCTAATGACAGGCACAGATACGCAGTATTTT. V and J are TRBV19 and TRBJ2-3; D might be TRBD1 (5 bases). The CDR3 runs 14 residues. Between the trimmed V and J ends, which lost 6 bases and 1 base, there was a span of 11 bases. Looked up from germline, CDR1 is LNHDA and CDR2 is SQIVND (reference sequence).

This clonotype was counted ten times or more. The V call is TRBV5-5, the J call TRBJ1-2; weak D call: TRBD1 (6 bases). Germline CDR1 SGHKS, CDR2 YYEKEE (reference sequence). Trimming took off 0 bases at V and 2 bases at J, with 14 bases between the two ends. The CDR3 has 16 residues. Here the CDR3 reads CASSLAWTAQNYGYTF. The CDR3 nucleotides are TGTGCCAGCAGCTTGGCTTGGACAGCCCAAAACTATGGCTACACCTTC.

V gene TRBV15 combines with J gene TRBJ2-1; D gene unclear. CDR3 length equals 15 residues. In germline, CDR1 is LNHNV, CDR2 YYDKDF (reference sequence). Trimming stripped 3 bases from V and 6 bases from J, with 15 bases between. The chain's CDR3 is CATSRVQVQGNEQFF. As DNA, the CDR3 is TGTGCCACCAGCAGGGTACAAGTGCAAGGCAATGAGCAGTTCTTC.

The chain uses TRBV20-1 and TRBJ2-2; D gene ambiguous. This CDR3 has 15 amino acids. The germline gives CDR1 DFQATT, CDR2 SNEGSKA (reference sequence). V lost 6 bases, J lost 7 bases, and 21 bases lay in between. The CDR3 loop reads CSAPAPFSNLGELFF. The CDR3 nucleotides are TGCAGTGCCCCGGCCCCTTTCTCCAACCTCGGGGAGCTGTTTTTT.

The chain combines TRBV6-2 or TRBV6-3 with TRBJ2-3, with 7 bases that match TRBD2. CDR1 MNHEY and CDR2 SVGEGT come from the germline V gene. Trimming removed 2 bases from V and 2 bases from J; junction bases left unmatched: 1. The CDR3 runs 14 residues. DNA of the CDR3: TGTGCCAGCAGTTACGGGAGGGCCACAGATACGCAGTATTTT. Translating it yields CASSYGRATDTQYF.

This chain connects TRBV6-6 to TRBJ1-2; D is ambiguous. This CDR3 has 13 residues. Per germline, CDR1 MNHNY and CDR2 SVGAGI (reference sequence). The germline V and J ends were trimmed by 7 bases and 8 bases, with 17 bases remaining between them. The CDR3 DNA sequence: TGTGCCAGCACTCCACTACCTGCAGCCGGCTACACCTTC. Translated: CASTPLPAAGYTF.

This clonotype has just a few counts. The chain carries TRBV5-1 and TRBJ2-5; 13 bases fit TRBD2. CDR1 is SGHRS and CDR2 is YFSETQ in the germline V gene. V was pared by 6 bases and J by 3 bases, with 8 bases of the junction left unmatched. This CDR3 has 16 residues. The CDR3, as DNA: TGCGCCAGCATCCAGGGACTAGCGGGATCCAAAGAGACCCAGTACTTC. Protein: CASIQGLAGSKETQYF.

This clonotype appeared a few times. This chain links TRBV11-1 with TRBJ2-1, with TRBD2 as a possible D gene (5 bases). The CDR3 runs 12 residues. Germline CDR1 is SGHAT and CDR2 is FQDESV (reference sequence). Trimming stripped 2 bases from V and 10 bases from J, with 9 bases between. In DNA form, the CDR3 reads TGTGCCAGCAGCTTAATAGGAGGCGAGCAGTTCTTC. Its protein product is CASSLIGGEQFF.

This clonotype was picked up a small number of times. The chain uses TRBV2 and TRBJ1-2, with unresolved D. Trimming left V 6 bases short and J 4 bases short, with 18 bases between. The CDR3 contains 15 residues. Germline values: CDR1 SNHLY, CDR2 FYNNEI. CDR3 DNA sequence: TGTGCCAGCAGCCCCGGGTACGGTGATGCCTATGGCTACACCTTC. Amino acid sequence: CASSPGYGDAYGYTF.

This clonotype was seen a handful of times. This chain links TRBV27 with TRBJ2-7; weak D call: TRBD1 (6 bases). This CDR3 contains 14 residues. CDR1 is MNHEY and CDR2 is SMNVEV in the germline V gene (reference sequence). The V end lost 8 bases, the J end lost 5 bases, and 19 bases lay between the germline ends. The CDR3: CASRLTGGPDEQYF. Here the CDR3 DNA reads TGTGCCAGCCGACTGACAGGTGGCCCCGACGAGCAGTACTTC.

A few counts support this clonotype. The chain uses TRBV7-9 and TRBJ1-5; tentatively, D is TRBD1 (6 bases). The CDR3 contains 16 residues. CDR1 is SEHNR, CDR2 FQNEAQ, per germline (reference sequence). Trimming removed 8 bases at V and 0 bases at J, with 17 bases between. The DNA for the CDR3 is TGTGCCAGCGGGGACACCCGGATTGATAGCAATCAGCCCCAGCATTTT. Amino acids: CASGDTRIDSNQPQHF.

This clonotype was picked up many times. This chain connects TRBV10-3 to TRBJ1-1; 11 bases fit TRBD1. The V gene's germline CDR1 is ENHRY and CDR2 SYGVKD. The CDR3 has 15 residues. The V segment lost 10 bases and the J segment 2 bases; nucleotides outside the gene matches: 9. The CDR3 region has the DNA TGTGCCACACTAAACGGACAGGGGGCAAACACTGAAGCTTTCTTT. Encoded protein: CATLNGQGANTEAFF.

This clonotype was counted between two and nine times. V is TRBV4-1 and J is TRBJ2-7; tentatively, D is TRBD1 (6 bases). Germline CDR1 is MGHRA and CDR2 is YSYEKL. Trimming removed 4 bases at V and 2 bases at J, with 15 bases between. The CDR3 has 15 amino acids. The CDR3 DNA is TGCGCCAGCAGCCTCACGGACAGCGCAACCTACGAGCAGTACTTC. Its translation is CASSLTDSATYEQYF.

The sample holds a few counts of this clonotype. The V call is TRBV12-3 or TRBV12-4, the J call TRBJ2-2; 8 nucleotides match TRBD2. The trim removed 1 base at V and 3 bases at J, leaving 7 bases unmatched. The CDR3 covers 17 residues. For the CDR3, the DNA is TGTGCCAGCAGTTTAGTGGGGCGCGGGGGGCACACCGGGGAGCTGTTTTTT. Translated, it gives CASSLVGRGGHTGELFF.